Listed below are T cell receptor beta chains from one sample, sequenced in a study of Ad26.COV2.S vaccination and SARS-CoV-2 variants. Method: immunoSEQ multiplex PCR; TCRdb's copy keeps in-frame clones and lacks some. The sample lists 450,000 to 550,000 clones; nearly 90% were seen once. The sample was peripheral blood, taken in a trial of Ad26.COV2.S vaccine versus placebo. These receptor sequences come from a person between 18 and 65 years old who received the Ad26.COV2.S COVID-19 vaccine or a placebo. CDR3s include the opening cysteine and the closing phenylalanine or tryptophan. The order of the fields is D gene, V gene, J gene, clone size, CDR3 protein, CDR3 DNA. D genes are given only for firm matches. Clone sizes are given selectively: once, few, many, or a class where the clone is expanded.

D: -
V: TRBV4-1
J: TRBJ1-2
size: -
CDR3: CASSQDPGLVGYTF
DNA: TGCGCCAGCAGCCAAGATCCGGGGTTAGTAGGCTACACCTTC

D: -
V: TRBV4-2
J: TRBJ1-2
size: -
CDR3: CASSHGGANYGYTF
DNA: TGTGCCAGCAGCCACGGAGGAGCTAACTATGGCTACACCTTC

D: TRBD2
V: TRBV3-1/TRBV3-2
J: TRBJ2-1
size: -
CDR3: CASSHLAGDNEQFF
DNA: TGTGCCAGCAGCCACCTAGCGGGGGACAATGAGCAGTTCTTC

D: -
V: TRBV11-2
J: TRBJ2-3
size: once
CDR3: CASSLGDILDTQYF
DNA: TGTGCCAGCAGCTTAGGTGACATTTTGGATACGCAGTATTTT

D: -
V: TRBV5-5
J: TRBJ2-1
size: -
CDR3: CASRGGSGRNEQFF
DNA: TGTGCCAGCAGAGGGGGATCCGGACGGAATGAGCAGTTCTTC

D: TRBD1
V: TRBV7-2
J: TRBJ1-1
size: once
CDR3: CASSLDRGPTEAFF
DNA: TGTGCCAGCAGCCTAGACAGGGGGCCCACTGAAGCTTTCTTT

D: -
V: TRBV9
J: TRBJ2-5
size: -
CDR3: CASSVGARETQYF
DNA: TGTGCCAGCAGCGTAGGCGCTCGTGAGACCCAGTACTTC

D: -
V: TRBV5-1
J: TRBJ2-5
size: -
CDR3: CASTDPGTQETQYF
DNA: TGCGCCAGCACGGACCCAGGGACCCAAGAGACCCAGTACTTC

D: TRBD1
V: TRBV7-6
J: TRBJ2-1
size: -
CDR3: CASSRDRHAEQFF
DNA: TGTGCCAGCAGCCGGGACAGGCATGCTGAGCAGTTCTTC

D: TRBD1
V: TRBV19
J: TRBJ2-3
size: -
CDR3: CASSNPHRGKDAQYF
DNA: TGTGCCAGTTCTAATCCCCACAGGGGAAAAGACGCGCAGTATTTT

D: -
V: TRBV6-1
J: TRBJ1-5
size: -
CDR3: CASSEQGNQPQHF
DNA: TGTGCCAGCAGTGAACAGGGCAATCAGCCCCAGCATTTT

D: -
V: TRBV5-1
J: TRBJ2-5
size: -
CDR3: CASSFEGPRETQYF
DNA: TGCGCCAGCAGCTTTGAGGGTCCGAGAGAGACCCAGTACTTC

D: TRBD1
V: TRBV19
J: TRBJ1-2
size: -
CDR3: CASSIPGQGADYGYTF
DNA: TGTGCCAGTAGTATCCCCGGGCAGGGGGCAGACTATGGCTACACCTTC

D: -
V: TRBV10-3
J: TRBJ2-1
size: -
CDR3: CAISGLTNNEQFF
DNA: TGTGCCATCAGTGGGTTAACTAACAATGAGCAGTTCTTC

D: TRBD2
V: TRBV7-3
J: TRBJ2-1
size: -
CDR3: CASSPQSGSSYNEQFF
DNA: TGTGCCAGCAGCCCTCAAAGCGGGAGCTCCTACAATGAGCAGTTCTTC

D: -
V: TRBV7-9
J: TRBJ1-2
size: -
CDR3: CASSFTGTHGYTF
DNA: TGTGCCAGCAGCTTCACAGGTACCCATGGCTACACCTTC